This entry lists 18 T cell receptor beta chains sequenced from one sample in a study of shared clonotypes between healthy human individuals (dated by TCRdb to about 2020). Receptor libraries were prepared by the immunoSEQ multiplex PCR assay. TCRdb retrieved this table from immuneACCESS and kept in-frame rearrangements only. Not all clones are present; in checked studies, unresolved V genes account for under half, and no reason is known for the remainder. For this sample the table gives around 2.1 million clones, of which almost 96% were detected only once. The ten largest clones add up to over 0.1% of the sample. The sample was naive CD4+ T cells sorted from blood. The sample's cell subset or site, from its label and the paper: CD45RA+ positively selected. Receptors were obtained from a young man in good health.

This clone was observed a single time. The rearrangement uses TRBV20-1 and TRBJ2-1; D unclear. This CDR3 spans 10 amino acids. In germline, CDR1 is DFQATT, CDR2 SNEGSKA (reference sequence). V lost 8 bases and J lost 8, with 10 bases in between. The CDR3 bases are TGCAGTACTATGGCATATGAGCAGTTCTTC. Protein sequence: CSTMAYEQFF.

In the case of this clone: The identical CDR3 is also encoded by other nucleotide sequences in the sample. This chain joins TRBV11-3 and TRBJ2-5; D remains unclear. The CDR3 runs 15 residues. Trimming removed 1 base from V and 2 bases from J, with 11 bases in between. The germline CDR1 and CDR2 sequences are SGHNT and YENEEA. CDR3 amino acids: CASSLGSSVQETQYF. DNA of the CDR3: TGTGCCAGCAGCTTAGGATCCAGCGTTCAAGAGACCCAGTACTTC. Full variable domain (rest looked up from reference TRBV11-3 and TRBJ2-5): EAGVVQSPRYKIIEKKQPVAFWCNPISGHNTLYWYLQNLGQGPELLIRYENEEAVDDSQLPKDRFSAERLKGVDSTLKIQPAELGDSAVYLCASSLGSSVQETQYFGPGTRLLVL.

The V gene is TRBV28, the J gene TRBJ2-6, with 12 bases lining up with TRBD1. The CDR3 sequence is 19 residues long. Germline CDR1 reads MDHEN; CDR2 reads SYDVKM. Trimming took 3 bases from V and 1 from J; bases not matched to a gene: 7. CDR3 coding DNA: TGTGCCAGCAGTTTCTGGGGGACAGGGGGCCAGTCTGGGGCCAACGTCCTGACTTTC. As protein: CASSFWGTGGQSGANVLTF.

The chain joins TRBV27 to TRBJ2-7; TRBD1 agrees at 10 bases. CDR1 and CDR2 (germline): MNHEY, SMNVEV (reference sequence). The CDR3 runs to 15 residues. V shed 4 bases and J 2 bases; nucleotides not matched to a gene: 5. In DNA form, the CDR3 reads TGTGCCAGCAGTTCTCTCGGACAGGGGGCCTACGAGCAGTACTTC. This codes for CASSSLGQGAYEQYF.

As to this clone: The junction does not match germline at one end; this may be a read error. The chain uses TRBV2 and TRBJ1-1; no clear D gene. The CDR3 extends over 15 amino acids. Per germline, CDR1 SNHLY and CDR2 FYNNEI. CDR3 sequence (DNA): TGTGCCAGCAGGGACGGCCGTGCGGTGAACACTGAGGCTTTCTTT. Protein sequence: CASRDGRAVNTEAFF.

A single count supports this clone. This chain connects TRBV2 to TRBJ2-7; possibly TRBD1 for D (6 bases). CDR3 length: 13 residues. The germline V gene has CDR1 SNHLY and CDR2 FYNNEI. Trimming shortened V by 7 bases and J by 3 bases, and 13 bases separated the two germline ends. CDR3 nucleotide sequence: TGTGCCAGCAAGAGGACAGTACTCTACGAGCAGTACTTC. Amino acid sequence: CASKRTVLYEQYF.

V is TRBV5-1 and J is TRBJ2-3, with 7 bases identical to TRBD1. CDR1 and CDR2 (germline): SGHRS, YFSETQ. The CDR3 totals 15 residues. V was clipped by 6 bases and J by 0 bases; unmatched bases: 7. CDR3 nucleotides: TGCGCCAGCACCGAGGGGACAGTAAGCACAGATACGCAGTATTTT. Amino acids: CASTEGTVSTDTQYF.

The chain has TRBV19 and TRBJ1-4; maybe TRBD1 (5 bases). With 3 bases removed from V and 4 bases from J, the gap between germline ends came to 9 bases. The CDR3 covers 14 residues. CDR1 and CDR2 from the germline V gene are LNHDA and SQIVND (reference sequence). CDR3 bases: TGTGCCAGTAGTATCGACAGTAATAATGAAAAACTGTTTTTT. Its translation is CASSIDSNNEKLFF.

The chain recombines TRBV28 with TRBJ2-3; 7 bases line up with TRBD2. V was pared by 5 bases and J by 5 bases, with 7 bases of the junction left unmatched. CDR3 size: 14 residues. Germline V lookup: CDR1 MDHEN, CDR2 SYDVKM. CDR3 sequence reads: CASSPGVAGDTQYF. CDR3 nucleotide sequence: TGTGCCAGCAGTCCCGGAGTAGCGGGAGATACGCAGTATTTT.

The CDR3 DNA follows: TGTGCCAGCAGCTTAGAAGGCGGAAGCTCTGGGGCCAACGTCCTGACTTTC. This codes for CASSLEGGSSGANVLTF. The chain employs TRBV11-2 and TRBJ2-6; D is ambiguous. Germline V gene lookup returns CDR1 SGHAT and CDR2 FQNNGV. V gave up 0 bases and J gave up 0 bases, with 9 bases separating them. The CDR3 extends over 17 amino acids.

The gene calls are TRBV7-8 and TRBJ2-5; tentatively, D is TRBD1 or TRBD2 (5 bases each). Germline CDR1 SGHVS, CDR2 FQNEAQ. The CDR3 consists of 15 residues. Trimming removed 0 bases at V and 5 bases at J, with 13 bases between. CDR3 amino acids: CASSLAGSREETQYF. The CDR3 DNA reads TGTGCCAGCAGCTTAGCAGGATCCAGGGAGGAGACCCAGTACTTC.

The count of this clone is one. The V and J genes are TRBV30 and TRBJ1-3; tentative D call: TRBD1 (6 bases). This CDR3 spans 13 amino acids. Germline-derived CDR1 and CDR2 are GTSNPN and SVGIG (reference sequence). With 4 bases removed from V and 8 bases from J, the gap between germline ends came to 15 bases. CDR3 sequence reads: CAWKIRAGDTIYF. The CDR3 region has the DNA TGTGCCTGGAAGATCAGGGCAGGGGACACCATATATTTT.

The chain couples TRBV1 to TRBJ1-5. TRBV1 is marked as a pseudogene. CDR3 length: 21 residues. The CDR3 sequence: CTSSPPGVWRGGNSSNQPQHF. The CDR3 coding sequence is TGCACCAGCAGCCCGCCCGGGGTGTGGCGTGGGGGAAATTCGAGCAATCAGCCCCAGCATTTT.

The genes are TRBV5-1 and TRBJ2-2; 9 bases align to TRBD2. The CDR3 spans 16 residues. Germline CDR1 and CDR2: SGHRS and YFSETQ. After removal of 5 bases from V and 2 bases from J, the junction contained 7 bases not matched to a gene. The DNA of the CDR3 is TGCGCCAGCAGTATTAGCGGGGGCCTAAACACCGGGGAGCTGTTTTTT. Its translation: CASSISGGLNTGELFF.

The rearrangement uses TRBV6-5 and TRBJ2-3; the D gene could be TRBD1 or TRBD2 (5 bases each). Trimming left V 0 bases short and J 2 bases short, with 12 bases between. Germline CDR1 MNHEY, CDR2 SVGAGI. CDR3 length: 16 residues. CDR3 residues: CASSYSSGTYTDTQYF. Here the CDR3 DNA reads TGTGCCAGCAGTTACTCGTCCGGGACGTACACAGATACGCAGTATTTT.

Of note for this clone: Other nucleotide sequences from this sample produce the same CDR3. The chain uses TRBV9 and TRBJ1-1, with a weak D call TRBD1 (6 bases). Trimming shortened V by 0 bases and J by 1 base, and 7 bases separated the two germline ends. The CDR3 spans 14 residues. Germline CDR1 reads SGDLS; CDR2 reads YYNGEE. The CDR3 coding sequence is TGTGCCAGCAGCGTAGGGGGACAGAACACTGAAGCTTTCTTT. Translation gives CASSVGGQNTEAFF.

The V and J genes are TRBV28 and TRBJ1-5; D is possibly TRBD1 (5 bases). Trimming removed 4 bases at V and 3 bases at J, with 13 bases between. The germline gives CDR1 MDHEN, CDR2 SYDVKM. The CDR3 totals 15 residues. The CDR3 reads CASSSGTANNQPQHF. CDR3 in DNA: TGTGCCAGCAGTTCCGGGACGGCTAACAATCAGCCCCAGCATTTT.

The genes are TRBV10-1 and TRBJ2-2, with D possibly TRBD2 on 5 matching bases. Germline values: CDR1 WNHNN, CDR2 SYGVQD (reference sequence). V lost 2 bases and J lost 5, with 18 bases in between. The CDR3 runs 17 residues. CDR3 residues: CASSEVQVLERTGELFF. CDR3 coding DNA: TGCGCCAGCAGTGAGGTTCAGGTCCTCGAGCGGACCGGGGAGCTGTTTTTT.